The 14 T cell receptor beta chains presented below share a single source sample, sequenced in a study of neurological immune-mediated disorders. TCRdb independently ran MiXCR on the 5' RACE reads; one entry per CDR3 protein. The profile shows about 35,000 distinct CDR3 sequences, 3.5% to 4% of them singletons. What was sequenced was PBMCs. The receptors were gathered from a man younger than 40 with multiple sclerosis.

This clonotype was observed many times. The J gene is TRBJ2-7, the V gene TRBV10-3; D perhaps matches TRBD2 (6 bases). There are 15 residues in the CDR3. CDR1 is ENHRY, CDR2 SYGVKD, per germline. V lost 0 bases and J lost 2, with 11 bases in between. The CDR3 sequence: CAISESAGLTYEQYF. DNA for the CDR3: TGTGCCATCAGTGAGTCTGCGGGACTTACCTACGAGCAGTACTTC.

This clonotype was counted at least ten times. The chain carries TRBV29-1 and TRBJ1-2, with 9 bases that match TRBD1. V was pared by 6 bases and J by 5 bases, with 7 bases of the junction left unmatched. CDR1 SQVTM and CDR2 ANQGSEA come from the germline V gene. The CDR3 is 13 amino acids. CDR3 amino acids: CSVGTGPWYGYTF. In DNA form, the CDR3 reads TGCAGCGTGGGGACAGGGCCTTGGTATGGCTACACCTTC. Drawing the rest from reference TRBV29-1 and TRBJ1-2, the complete variable domain is SAVISQKPSRDICQRGTSLTIQCQVDSQVTMMFWYRQQPGQSLTLIATANQGSEATYESGFVIDKFPISRPNLTFSTLTVSNMSPEDSSIYLCSVGTGPWYGYTFGSGTRLTVV.

This clonotype is medium-sized in the sample. The chain uses TRBV7-8 and TRBJ2-1, with TRBD2 matching over 12 bases. Germline loops: CDR1 SGHVS, CDR2 FQNEAQ. The trim removed 8 bases at V and 7 bases at J, leaving 3 bases unmatched. The CDR3 is made up of 13 amino acids. CDR3 in DNA: TGTGCCAGCGGGGGACTAGCGGGTAATGAGCAGTTCTTC. Translating it yields CASGGLAGNEQFF.

In its sample, this clonotype was seen many times. The chain combines TRBV20-1 with TRBJ1-1; 7 bases map to TRBD1. Germline V lookup: CDR1 DFQATT, CDR2 SNEGSKA (reference sequence). The CDR3 extends over 12 amino acids. The V segment lost 3 bases and the J segment 10 bases; nucleotides outside the gene matches: 8. The CDR3 here is CSASRDRLAAFF. The CDR3 bases are TGCAGTGCTAGCCGGGACAGATTGGCAGCTTTCTTT.

The sample holds a few counts of this clonotype. This could be a read error, since a much larger clone is one nucleotide away. The chain carries TRBV27 and TRBJ2-1; the D is unclear. CDR3 length: 13 amino acids. The germline V gene has CDR1 MNHEY and CDR2 SMNVEV (reference sequence). V gave up 3 bases and J gave up 6 bases, with 9 bases separating them. The chain's CDR3 is CASSFEYLNEQFF. In nucleotides, the CDR3 is TGTGCCAGCAGTTTCGAATATCTCAATGAGCAGTTCTTC.

This clonotype was found many times. V is TRBV12-3 or TRBV12-4 and J is TRBJ2-7, with D perhaps TRBD1 (5 bases). Trimming stripped 9 bases from V and 7 bases from J, with 22 bases between. This CDR3 has 14 amino acids. The CDR3 DNA is TGTGCCAGTAGGGGTGGGCCCATTGGAAGGGAGCAGTACTTC. This translates into CASRGGPIGREQYF.

Ten or more counts support this clonotype. The chain is built from TRBV5-1 and TRBJ2-6; D not certain. Trimming took 0 bases from V and 0 from J, leaving 7 bases between them. Germline V CDR1 and CDR2: SGHRS, YFSETQ. The CDR3 loop spans 16 amino acids. CDR3 DNA sequence: TGCGCCAGCAGCTTGGAACAAGTCTCTGGGGCCAACGTCCTGACTTTC. It encodes CASSLEQVSGANVLTF.

This clonotype was recorded at least ten times. The rearrangement links TRBV5-1 to TRBJ2-7; 9 nucleotides line up with TRBD1. Germline V CDR1 and CDR2: SGHRS, YFSETQ. This CDR3 is 15 amino acids long. V lost 2 bases, J lost 5 bases, and 8 bases stayed unmatched. The CDR3 DNA reads TGCGCCAGCAGCTTAAACCGGGACAGGGTCAACGAGCAGTACTTC. Translating it yields CASSLNRDRVNEQYF.

This clonotype was seen repeatedly, ten times or more. V usage is TRBV7-2 and J usage is TRBJ2-7; D call uncertain. This CDR3 has 12 amino acids. Germline V lookup: CDR1 SGHTA, CDR2 FQGNSA. Trimming stripped 5 bases from V and 3 bases from J, with 8 bases between. The CDR3 loop is CASSVDGYEQYF. The CDR3 nucleotides are TGTGCCAGCAGCGTGGACGGCTACGAGCAGTACTTC.

In its sample, this clonotype was seen many times. CDR3 amino acids: CSAQSGGPYEQYF. The CDR3 DNA follows: TGCAGTGCTCAAAGCGGGGGCCCATACGAGCAGTACTTC. The J gene is TRBJ2-7, the V gene TRBV20-1, with 8 bases identical to TRBD2. The CDR3 loop spans 13 amino acids. The germline V gene encodes CDR1 DFQATT and CDR2 SNEGSKA (reference sequence). The V gene end was trimmed by 5 bases and the J gene end by 4 bases; junction bases not matched to a gene: 7.

This clonotype was seen ten or more times. The chain combines TRBV10-3 with TRBJ1-1, with a possible D match to TRBD1 (5 bases). Deletions cut 0 bases from V and 3 bases from J, with 11 bases between. This CDR3 is 15 amino acids long. The germline V gene encodes CDR1 ENHRY and CDR2 SYGVKD. CDR3 amino acids: CAISESGTLDTEAFF. DNA for the CDR3: TGTGCCATCAGTGAGTCTGGGACCCTGGACACTGAAGCTTTCTTT.

The sample holds many counts of this clonotype. The genes are TRBV20-1 and TRBJ1-2, with D uncertain. CDR3 size: 11 residues. The V and J ends lost 8 bases and 2 bases respectively, with 9 bases between them. Germline V CDR1 and CDR2: DFQATT, SNEGSKA (reference sequence). The CDR3 protein is CSLGGNYGYTF. The CDR3 DNA reads as TGCAGTCTTGGTGGGAACTATGGCTACACCTTC.

There are many counts of this clonotype. This rearrangement joins TRBV12-3 or TRBV12-4 to TRBJ2-7; perhaps D is TRBD1 or TRBD2 (5 bases each). Trimming stripped 6 bases from V and 4 bases from J, with 16 bases between. The CDR3 loop spans 14 amino acids. The CDR3 sequence: CASSLRDGGYEQYF. The CDR3 bases are TGTGCCAGCAGCCTCCGGGACGGCGGGTACGAGCAGTACTTC.

This clonotype was recorded many times. The chain is built from TRBV7-3 and TRBJ2-1, with D perhaps given as TRBD1 or TRBD2 (6 bases each). V lost 3 bases to trimming and J lost 9 bases, with 12 bases between them. The CDR3 runs to 13 residues. Looked up from germline, CDR1 is SGHTA and CDR2 is FQGTGA. DNA for the CDR3: TGTGCCAGCAGCTTTGGGGGGCCTAGTGAGCAGTTCTTC. It is translated as CASSFGGPSEQFF. Complete variable domain (other parts from reference TRBV7-3 and TRBJ2-1): GAGVSQTPSNKVTEKGKYVELRCDPISGHTALYWYRQSLGQGPEFLIYFQGTGAADDSGLPNDRFFAVRPEGSVSTLKIQRTERGDSAVYLCASSFGGPSEQFFGPGTRLTVL.